The entry below gives a single TCR beta chain sequence along with its context. Antigen unknown. This entry is derived from a study of T cells in Graves' hyperthyroidism and ophthalmopathy. Notes on the study in general: A 13 V-J model separated ophthalmopathy from stable hyperthyroidism.

Uncontrolled infection, other autoimmune disease, pregnancy and lactation each barred patients from inclusion. Amplified TCR beta CDR3 regions derived from RNA transcripts. The HTBI primer set served for first-round RT-PCR of the TCR CDR3. TCRdb used MiXCR to reprocess the multiplex PCR reads, holding one entry per CDR3 protein. In the table there are 500,000 to 650,000 distinct CDR3 sequences, about 15% of which are singletons. The sample consisted of blood. The clonotype comes from a woman in her 40s with Graves' hyperthyroidism.

CDR3 protein: CAWGLAGGGKNIQYF. CDR3 coding DNA: TGTGCCTGGGGACTAGCGGGAGGAGGCAAAAACATTCAGTACTTC. This sequence joins TRBV30 and TRBJ2-4, with 14 positions matching TRBD2. J gave up 3 bases and V 5 bases, and 3 bases lay outside the gene matches. The V gene's germline CDR1 is GTSNPN and CDR2 SVGIG (reference sequence). This CDR3 spans 15 amino acids.